This T cell receptor beta chain originates from a study of T-cell reconstitution after alpha-beta-depleted transplantation in children. The CDR3 loop spans 14 amino acids. Germline V gene sequence: CDR1 SGHTA, CDR2 FQGNSA. A few counts support this clonotype. Compared with germline, one end of the junction differs, possibly owing to a read error. Molecular barcoding with unique molecular identifiers was used for the TCRbeta library. TCRdb reprocessed the PCR reads with MiXCR, giving one entry per CDR3 protein. The sample lists hundreds of thousands of distinct CDR3 sequences; roughly a tenth were seen once.

This rearrangement joins TRBV7-2 to TRBJ2-6, with D possibly matching TRBD1 (6 bases). The TCR originated in a human donor who donated a stem cell graft to a child with acute myeloid leukemia. The material was PBMCs from the stem cell graft donor, obtained from the stem cell graft. The CDR3 nucleotides are TGTGCCACCAGCCAGGACAGTGGGGCCAACGTCCTGACTTTC. This sequence encodes CATSQDSGANVLTF.